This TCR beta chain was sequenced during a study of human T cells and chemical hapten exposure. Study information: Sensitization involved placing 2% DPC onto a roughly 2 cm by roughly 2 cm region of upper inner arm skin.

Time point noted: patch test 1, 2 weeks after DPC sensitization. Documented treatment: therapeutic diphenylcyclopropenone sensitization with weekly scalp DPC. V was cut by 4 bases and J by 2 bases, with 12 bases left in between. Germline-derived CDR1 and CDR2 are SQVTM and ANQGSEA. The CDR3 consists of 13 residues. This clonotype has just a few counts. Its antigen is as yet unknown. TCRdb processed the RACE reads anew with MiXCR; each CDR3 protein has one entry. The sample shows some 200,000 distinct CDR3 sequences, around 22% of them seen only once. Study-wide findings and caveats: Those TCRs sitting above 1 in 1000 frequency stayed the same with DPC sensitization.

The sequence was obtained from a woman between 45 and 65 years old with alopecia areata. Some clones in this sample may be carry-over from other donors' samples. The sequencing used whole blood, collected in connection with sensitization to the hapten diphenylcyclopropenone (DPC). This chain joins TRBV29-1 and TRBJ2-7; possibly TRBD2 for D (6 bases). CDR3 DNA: TGCAGCGTTGGCGGGAAGTTGACCTACGAGCAGTACTTC. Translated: CSVGGKLTYEQYF.